This TCR beta chain appears in the sequencing data of a study of OX40 agonist ivuxolimab in advanced cancers. Whole-study context: Given to patients was ivuxolimab, an agonistic anti-OX40 (CD134) antibody. Age averaged around 59 years (range roughly 23 to 79), and roughly 82% were male. Earlier treatment with anti-PD-1, anti-PD-L1 or anti-CTLA-4 was permitted, and about 40% had received some.

Findings and caveats of the study: On average, a greater number of expanded clones characterised CD8+ T cells relative to CD4+.

Generated by immunoSEQ multiplex PCR, the TCRdb table keeps only in-frame clones and is missing some. Of 11,000 to 15,000 clones listed, 80% are singletons. With regard to this clone: What it binds is not known.

Sequencing used CD4+ or CD8+ T cells sorted from blood, obtained in a trial of the OX40 agonist ivuxolimab. This TCR came from an adult with an advanced solid tumor such as melanoma, head and neck, liver or kidney cancer.

The CDR3 coding sequence is TGCGCCAGCAGCCAAGGACAGGGGGCGGAGACCCAGTACTTC. Its translation is CASSQGQGAETQYF. This chain links TRBV5-1 with TRBJ2-5, with TRBD1 matching over 11 bases. V was pared by 4 bases and J by 5 bases, with 4 bases of the junction left unmatched. CDR1 and CDR2 (germline): SGHRS, YFSETQ. The CDR3 sequence is 14 residues long.